The rows below give T cell receptor beta chains drawn from one sample of a study of blood T cell repertoires in COVID-19. Generated by immunoSEQ multiplex PCR, the TCRdb table keeps only in-frame clones and is missing some. The sample carries over 200,000 clones, about 83% recorded once. Sequencing input: peripheral blood. All receptors derive from a woman in her twenties or thirties with COVID-19, enrolled during active disease. Both conserved end residues are part of each CDR3. Each record gives: CDR3 length, V gene, clone size, J gene, D gene, CDR3 protein, CDR3 DNA. The D gene is left open where the match is weak. Size values are once, few and many counts, or a class for expanded clones, and some rows have none.

cdr3_length: 14; v_call: TRBV29-1; clone_size: .; j_call: TRBJ1-2; d_call: .; cdr3_aa: CSVEDTGQGYGYTF; cdr3_nt: TGCAGCGTTGAAGATACGGGACAAGGTTATGGCTACACCTTC
cdr3_length: 17; v_call: TRBV7-9; clone_size: .; j_call: TRBJ1-4; d_call: TRBD1; cdr3_aa: CASSPYIGQDLNEKLFF; cdr3_nt: TGTGCCAGCAGCCCCTACATCGGACAGGACCTTAATGAAAAACTGTTTTTT
cdr3_length: 16; v_call: TRBV19; clone_size: .; j_call: TRBJ2-7; d_call: TRBD1; cdr3_aa: CASSGKDRDAGYEQYF; cdr3_nt: TGTGCCAGTAGTGGTAAGGACAGGGATGCTGGGTACGAGCAGTACTTC
cdr3_length: 14; v_call: TRBV7-2; clone_size: .; j_call: TRBJ1-3; d_call: .; cdr3_aa: CASGGSHSGNTIYF; cdr3_nt: TGTGCCAGCGGAGGCAGTCACTCTGGAAACACCATATATTTT
cdr3_length: 15; v_call: TRBV6-2/TRBV6-3; clone_size: .; j_call: TRBJ2-5; d_call: .; cdr3_aa: CASSQGMGGKETQYF; cdr3_nt: TGTGCCAGCAGCCAGGGGATGGGAGGAAAAGAGACCCAGTACTTC
cdr3_length: 11; v_call: TRBV9; clone_size: .; j_call: TRBJ2-1; d_call: .; cdr3_aa: CASSVGSEQFF; cdr3_nt: TGTGCCAGCAGCGTAGGCAGTGAGCAGTTCTTC
cdr3_length: 19; v_call: TRBV5-4; clone_size: .; j_call: TRBJ2-1; d_call: .; cdr3_aa: CASSSFRGGGTSGYNEQFF; cdr3_nt: TGTGCCAGCAGCTCCTTTCGGGGCGGAGGGACGTCGGGTTACAATGAGCAGTTCTTC
cdr3_length: 14; v_call: TRBV6-2/TRBV6-3; clone_size: .; j_call: TRBJ2-7; d_call: TRBD1; cdr3_aa: CASSYGTGGLEQYF; cdr3_nt: TGTGCCAGCAGTTACGGGACAGGGGGCCTGGAGCAGTACTTC
cdr3_length: 15; v_call: TRBV5-6; clone_size: .; j_call: TRBJ2-7; d_call: TRBD1; cdr3_aa: CASSPTGSASYEQYF; cdr3_nt: TGTGCCAGCAGTCCGACAGGGTCAGCCTCCTACGAGCAGTACTTC
cdr3_length: 15; v_call: TRBV5-1; clone_size: .; j_call: TRBJ2-5; d_call: TRBD1; cdr3_aa: CASSRGQGGRETQYF; cdr3_nt: TGCGCCAGCAGCAGGGGACAGGGTGGCAGGGAGACCCAGTACTTC
cdr3_length: 15; v_call: TRBV5-4; clone_size: .; j_call: TRBJ2-1; d_call: .; cdr3_aa: CASSFWTAGYNEQFF; cdr3_nt: TGTGCCAGCAGCTTTTGGACAGCGGGGTACAATGAGCAGTTCTTC
cdr3_length: 16; v_call: TRBV27; clone_size: .; j_call: TRBJ2-3; d_call: TRBD2; cdr3_aa: CASAARGAGGTDTQYF; cdr3_nt: TGTGCCAGCGCCGCGCGTGGAGCGGGGGGTACAGATACGCAGTATTTT
cdr3_length: 14; v_call: TRBV4-1; clone_size: .; j_call: TRBJ1-2; d_call: TRBD1; cdr3_aa: CASSQIGTAYGYTF; cdr3_nt: TGCGCCAGCAGCCAAATCGGGACAGCATATGGCTACACCTTC
cdr3_length: 16; v_call: TRBV27; clone_size: .; j_call: TRBJ2-2; d_call: TRBD1; cdr3_aa: CATRLSGTENTGELFF; cdr3_nt: TGTGCCACCAGACTCTCCGGGACAGAAAACACCGGGGAGCTGTTTTTT
cdr3_length: 16; v_call: TRBV4-3; clone_size: .; j_call: TRBJ2-1; d_call: .; cdr3_aa: CASSQVRAGAYNEQFF; cdr3_nt: TGCGCCAGCAGCCAAGTCCGAGCGGGTGCCTACAATGAGCAGTTCTTC
cdr3_length: 15; v_call: TRBV4-1; clone_size: .; j_call: TRBJ1-1; d_call: TRBD1; cdr3_aa: CASSQDDRGQSEAFF; cdr3_nt: TGCGCCAGCAGCCAAGATGACAGGGGGCAGTCTGAAGCTTTCTTT
cdr3_length: 16; v_call: TRBV4-2; clone_size: few; j_call: TRBJ1-1; d_call: .; cdr3_aa: CASSQEPGSMNTEAFF; cdr3_nt: TGTGCCAGCAGCCAAGAACCAGGATCCATGAACACTGAAGCTTTCTTT
cdr3_length: 17; v_call: TRBV3-1/TRBV3-2; clone_size: many; j_call: TRBJ1-1; d_call: .; cdr3_aa: CASSQDSVRPRLTEAFF; cdr3_nt: TGTGCCAGCAGCCAAGATTCTGTGCGACCTAGGTTGACTGAAGCTTTCTTT
cdr3_length: 15; v_call: TRBV30; clone_size: .; j_call: TRBJ1-6; d_call: TRBD1; cdr3_aa: CAWSSSDRESSPLHF; cdr3_nt: TGTGCCTGGAGTTCGTCGGACAGGGAGAGTTCACCCCTCCACTTT
cdr3_length: 14; v_call: TRBV23-1; clone_size: .; j_call: TRBJ2-5; d_call: TRBD1; cdr3_aa: CASIWTGDQETQYF; cdr3_nt: TGCGCCAGCATCTGGACAGGGGATCAGGAGACCCAGTACTTC
cdr3_length: 14; v_call: TRBV19; clone_size: .; j_call: TRBJ2-1; d_call: .; cdr3_aa: CASSISPEGGEQFF; cdr3_nt: TGTGCCAGTAGTATTAGCCCCGAAGGGGGTGAGCAGTTCTTC
cdr3_length: 17; v_call: TRBV7-9; clone_size: .; j_call: TRBJ1-3; d_call: .; cdr3_aa: CASSQNFVRGTGNTIYF; cdr3_nt: TGTGCCAGCAGTCAGAACTTCGTACGGGGTACCGGAAACACCATATATTTT
cdr3_length: 16; v_call: TRBV4-3; clone_size: few; j_call: TRBJ2-1; d_call: TRBD1; cdr3_aa: CASSQKPGQELYEQFF; cdr3_nt: TGCGCCAGCAGCCAAAAACCGGGACAGGAGTTATATGAGCAGTTCTTC
cdr3_length: 17; v_call: TRBV4-1; clone_size: .; j_call: TRBJ1-4; d_call: .; cdr3_aa: CASSQADRGRANEKLFF; cdr3_nt: TGCGCCAGCAGCCAAGCTGACAGAGGCCGAGCTAATGAAAAACTGTTTTTT
cdr3_length: 15; v_call: TRBV29-1; clone_size: .; j_call: TRBJ1-2; d_call: .; cdr3_aa: CSVFAPLLESYGYTF; cdr3_nt: TGCAGCGTCTTCGCCCCCCTCTTAGAGAGCTATGGCTACACCTTC
cdr3_length: 14; v_call: TRBV30; clone_size: .; j_call: TRBJ1-1; d_call: TRBD1; cdr3_aa: CAWGTGAKRTEAFF; cdr3_nt: TGTGCCTGGGGGACAGGGGCTAAGCGGACTGAAGCTTTCTTT
cdr3_length: 18; v_call: TRBV4-1; clone_size: .; j_call: TRBJ2-7; d_call: TRBD1; cdr3_aa: CASSQPTARDRSSYEQYF; cdr3_nt: TGCGCCAGCAGCCAACCGACGGCAAGGGACAGGTCATCATACGAGCAGTACTTC
cdr3_length: 14; v_call: TRBV5-6; clone_size: few; j_call: TRBJ1-1; d_call: .; cdr3_aa: CASTPFRRDTEAFF; cdr3_nt: TGTGCCAGCACCCCTTTTCGGAGGGACACTGAAGCTTTCTTT
cdr3_length: 13; v_call: TRBV24-1; clone_size: .; j_call: TRBJ2-2; d_call: .; cdr3_aa: CATRAALPGELFF; cdr3_nt: TGTGCCACCAGAGCGGCCCTTCCCGGGGAGCTGTTTTTT
cdr3_length: 14; v_call: TRBV7-2; clone_size: once; j_call: TRBJ2-7; d_call: .; cdr3_aa: CASSLDSVSYEQYF; cdr3_nt: TGTGCCAGCAGCTTGGACTCCGTATCCTACGAGCAGTACTTC
cdr3_length: 15; v_call: TRBV20-1; clone_size: .; j_call: TRBJ2-3; d_call: TRBD1; cdr3_aa: CSASSGTGSTDTQYF; cdr3_nt: TGCAGTGCTAGTTCCGGGACAGGGTCCACAGATACGCAGTATTTT
cdr3_length: 15; v_call: TRBV7-9; clone_size: .; j_call: TRBJ2-1; d_call: .; cdr3_aa: CASSERVMVGNEQFF; cdr3_nt: TGTGCCAGCAGCGAACGGGTTATGGTTGGCAATGAGCAGTTCTTC
cdr3_length: 13; v_call: TRBV30; clone_size: once; j_call: TRBJ1-2; d_call: .; cdr3_aa: CAWTEGVPDGYTF; cdr3_nt: TGTGCCTGGACGGAGGGAGTCCCGGATGGCTACACCTTC
cdr3_length: 18; v_call: TRBV27; clone_size: .; j_call: TRBJ1-5; d_call: TRBD1; cdr3_aa: CVSSLIFPGQGRVQPQHF; cdr3_nt: TGTGTCAGCAGTTTAATCTTCCCGGGACAGGGTAGGGTACAGCCCCAGCATTTT
cdr3_length: 13; v_call: TRBV3-1/TRBV3-2; clone_size: .; j_call: TRBJ2-7; d_call: .; cdr3_aa: CASNDRVRREQYF; cdr3_nt: TGTGCCAGTAACGACCGGGTCCGTCGAGAGCAGTACTTC
cdr3_length: 15; v_call: TRBV4-3; clone_size: .; j_call: TRBJ1-2; d_call: TRBD1; cdr3_aa: CASSQGSQGAGGYTF; cdr3_nt: TGCGCCAGCAGCCAAGGTTCACAGGGGGCCGGTGGCTACACCTTC
cdr3_length: 16; v_call: TRBV7-9; clone_size: once; j_call: TRBJ1-1; d_call: .; cdr3_aa: CASSLVDLRMNTEAFF; cdr3_nt: TGTGCCAGCAGCTTAGTCGATCTCAGGATGAACACTGAAGCTTTCTTT
cdr3_length: 13; v_call: TRBV30; clone_size: .; j_call: TRBJ1-3; d_call: .; cdr3_aa: CAWSADSGNTIYF; cdr3_nt: TGTGCCTGGAGTGCAGACTCTGGAAACACCATATATTTT
cdr3_length: 15; v_call: TRBV5-1; clone_size: .; j_call: TRBJ2-7; d_call: TRBD2; cdr3_aa: CASSLTLAGAHEQYF; cdr3_nt: TGCGCCAGCAGCTTGACCCTAGCGGGAGCCCACGAGCAGTACTTC
cdr3_length: 14; v_call: TRBV3-1/TRBV3-2; clone_size: .; j_call: TRBJ1-1; d_call: .; cdr3_aa: CASSPGRGWTEAFF; cdr3_nt: TGTGCCAGCAGCCCAGGCCGGGGATGGACTGAAGCTTTCTTT
cdr3_length: 15; v_call: TRBV3-1/TRBV3-2; clone_size: .; j_call: TRBJ2-5; d_call: .; cdr3_aa: CASSQARDRQETQYF; cdr3_nt: TGTGCCAGCAGCCAAGCACGAGACAGACAAGAGACCCAGTACTTC
cdr3_length: 12; v_call: TRBV20-1; clone_size: .; j_call: TRBJ1-1; d_call: .; cdr3_aa: CSASVGSTEAFF; cdr3_nt: TGCAGTGCTAGTGTGGGGAGCACTGAAGCTTTCTTT
cdr3_length: 16; v_call: TRBV10-1; clone_size: .; j_call: TRBJ2-6; d_call: .; cdr3_aa: CASPNSISSGANVLTF; cdr3_nt: TGCGCCAGCCCGAATAGCATATCGTCTGGGGCCAACGTCCTGACTTTC
cdr3_length: 11; v_call: TRBV30; clone_size: .; j_call: TRBJ2-7; d_call: .; cdr3_aa: CASQVIYEQYF; cdr3_nt: TGTGCCAGCCAGGTTATCTACGAGCAGTACTTC
cdr3_length: 16; v_call: TRBV30; clone_size: .; j_call: TRBJ2-1; d_call: TRBD2; cdr3_aa: CAWSVRGGLADNEQFF; cdr3_nt: TGTGCCTGGAGTGTACGGGGGGGACTAGCGGACAATGAGCAGTTCTTC
cdr3_length: 14; v_call: TRBV19; clone_size: .; j_call: TRBJ2-7; d_call: TRBD1; cdr3_aa: CASSLGTGSYEQYF; cdr3_nt: TGTGCCAGTAGTTTGGGGACAGGGTCCTACGAGCAGTACTTC
cdr3_length: 16; v_call: TRBV24-1; clone_size: .; j_call: TRBJ2-1; d_call: .; cdr3_aa: CATSDTGLPSYNEQFF; cdr3_nt: TGTGCCACCAGTGATACCGGACTACCTTCCTACAATGAGCAGTTCTTC
cdr3_length: 15; v_call: TRBV9; clone_size: .; j_call: TRBJ1-3; d_call: TRBD1; cdr3_aa: CASSVRQGEGNTIYF; cdr3_nt: TGTGCCAGCAGCGTAAGACAGGGAGAGGGAAACACCATATATTTT
cdr3_length: 13; v_call: TRBV28; clone_size: .; j_call: TRBJ2-7; d_call: TRBD2; cdr3_aa: CARGGGRLYEQYF; cdr3_nt: TGTGCCAGGGGGGGCGGGAGGCTCTACGAGCAGTACTTC
cdr3_length: 15; v_call: TRBV11-2; clone_size: .; j_call: TRBJ2-3; d_call: TRBD2; cdr3_aa: CASSFPSGSTDTQYF; cdr3_nt: TGTGCCAGCAGTTTTCCTAGCGGGAGCACAGATACGCAGTATTTT
cdr3_length: 15; v_call: TRBV13; clone_size: .; j_call: TRBJ2-7; d_call: TRBD1; cdr3_aa: CASSTRDREGDEQYF; cdr3_nt: TGTGCCAGCAGCACTCGGGACAGGGAGGGGGACGAGCAGTACTTC